The 8 T cell receptor beta chains presented below share a single source sample, sequenced in a study of vaccination effects on CD4 cells after COVID-19. This table comes from immunoSEQ multiplex PCR, and its TCRdb copy is limited to in-frame clones, with some not included. The sample has 30,000 to 35,000 clones; roughly 74% are singletons. For these receptors, no antigen is known. The culture ran for roughly 10 days before CD4+ T cells were isolated. The participants, recipients of two vaccine doses, got either BNT162b2 or mRNA-1273. Here the sequenced sample was CD4+ T cells from PBMCs cultured without peptide, taken after COVID-19 vaccination. The receptors were gathered from a human donor who received a COVID-19 vaccine.

This chain connects TRBV28 to TRBJ2-7; D remains ambiguous. This CDR3 has 12 amino acids. The germline V and J ends were trimmed by 7 bases and 1 base, with 8 bases remaining between them. The germline gives CDR1 MDHEN, CDR2 SYDVKM. The CDR3, as DNA: TGTGCCAGCACCTCCCGATCCTACGAGCAGTACTTC. It encodes CASTSRSYEQYF.

The chain has TRBV28 and TRBJ2-2; 7 nucleotides align to TRBD2. Germline values: CDR1 MDHEN, CDR2 SYDVKM. This CDR3 is 13 amino acids long. V was pared by 11 bases and J by 5 bases, with 8 bases of the junction left unmatched. The CDR3 DNA is TGTGCCCTCAAGGGACTACGAACCGGGGAGCTGTTTTTT. Amino acids: CALKGLRTGELFF.

This chain links TRBV5-1 with TRBJ2-3; D possibly corresponds to TRBD2 (5 bases). The germline V gene encodes CDR1 SGHRS and CDR2 YFSETQ. The V end was cut by 0 bases, the J end by 2 bases, with 7 bases between. The CDR3 has 14 residues. CDR3 amino acids: CASSLAGDTDTQYF. The CDR3 region has the DNA TGCGCCAGCAGCTTGGCCGGGGACACAGATACGCAGTATTTT. The full variable domain, its missing parts supplied by reference TRBV5-1 and TRBJ2-3, is KAGVTQTPRYLIKTRGQQVTLSCSPISGHRSVSWYQQTPGQGLQFLFEYFSETQRNKGNFPGRFSGRQFSNSRSEMNVSTLELGDSALYLCASSLAGDTDTQYFGPGTRLTVL.

V and J are TRBV2 and TRBJ2-1; D assignment may be TRBD1 or TRBD2 (5 bases each). From germline, CDR1 is SNHLY and CDR2 FYNNEI. The ends were cut back, 8 bases at V and 4 bases at J, with 24 bases in the middle. The CDR3 runs to 17 residues. In DNA form, the CDR3 reads TGTGCCAGCGGGAAGGGTGAGGGTAAGGGGTTTTACAATGAGCAGTTCTTC. This encodes CASGKGEGKGFYNEQFF.

The V call is TRBV5-1, the J call TRBJ1-2; D call uncertain. V lost 1 base and J 2 bases, leaving 12 bases between the germline ends. The CDR3 is made up of 15 amino acids. Germline V gives CDR1 SGHRS, CDR2 YFSETQ. The CDR3 reads CASSLSPVQNYGYTF. CDR3 bases: TGCGCCAGCAGCTTGTCCCCCGTTCAAAACTATGGCTACACCTTC.

This sequence joins TRBV6-1 and TRBJ1-1; 8 positions match TRBD1. The CDR3 covers 15 residues. Germline CDR1 MNHNS, CDR2 SASEGT. The V and J ends lost 3 bases and 7 bases, in that order; junction bases with no gene match: 10. The CDR3 DNA is TGTGCCAGCAGTGAGGCTTGGGGCAGGGGGCTTGAAGCTTTCTTT. Translating it yields CASSEAWGRGLEAFF.

The chain joins TRBV12-5 to TRBJ1-3; no reliable D call. The CDR3 loop spans 13 amino acids. V lost 1 base and J 2 bases, leaving 3 bases between the germline ends. CDR1 is LGHNT and CDR2 is FRNRAP in the germline V gene. The CDR3 reads CASGLGTGNTIYF. DNA for the CDR3: TGTGCTAGTGGTTTGGGAACTGGAAACACCATATATTTT.

The chain couples TRBV19 to TRBJ2-7; TRBD1 matches at 9 bases. CDR3 length: 14 residues. V gave up 7 bases and J gave up 0 bases; unmatched junction bases: 4. The V gene's germline CDR1 is LNHDA and CDR2 SQIVND (reference sequence). Here the CDR3 DNA reads TGTGCCAGTATGGTGGACAGGGGCTCCTACGAGCAGTACTTC. Amino acids: CASMVDRGSYEQYF.